The next 3 T cell receptor beta chains were all read from a single sample in a study of OX40 agonist ivuxolimab in advanced cancers. TCRdb keeps only in-frame clones here, not all; method: immunoSEQ multiplex PCR. The sample shows fewer than 35,000 clones, roughly 80% of them seen only once. The sequencing here drew on CD4+ or CD8+ T cells sorted from blood, taken in a trial of the OX40 agonist ivuxolimab. Receptors originate from an adult with an advanced solid tumor such as melanoma, head and neck, liver or kidney cancer.

J is TRBJ2-7 and V is TRBV28; 9 positions agree with TRBD2. The germline V gene has CDR1 MDHEN and CDR2 SYDVKM. The trim removed 5 bases at V and 2 bases at J, leaving 7 bases unmatched. This CDR3 is 15 amino acids long. The CDR3 bases are TGTGCCAGCAGTGCTCTAGCGGGGATTACCTACGAGCAGTACTTC. The encoded protein is CASSALAGITYEQYF.

The V call is TRBV2, the J call TRBJ2-1; 8 bases map to TRBD2. The CDR3 consists of 15 residues. CDR1 and CDR2 (germline): SNHLY, FYNNEI. The junction had 6 bases not matched to a gene; V was cut back by 6 bases and J by 2 bases. CDR3 amino acids: CASRRTSWAYNEQFF. The CDR3 DNA reads TGTGCCAGCAGGAGGACTAGCTGGGCCTACAATGAGCAGTTCTTC.

The chain uses TRBV6-1 and TRBJ1-4; no clear D gene. CDR1 is MNHNS, CDR2 SASEGT, per germline. Trimming took 5 bases from V and 5 from J, leaving 15 bases between them. The CDR3 extends over 15 amino acids. Written as DNA, the CDR3 is TGTGCCAGCAGTCAGGTTTCCCCCACGAATGAAAAACTGTTTTTT. This codes for CASSQVSPTNEKLFF.